The 22 T cell receptor beta chains presented below share a single source sample, sequenced in a study of blood T cell repertoires in COVID-19. Profiling relied on immunoSEQ multiplex PCR, and the TCRdb table lists in-frame clones only, not all of them. The profile shows approximately 160,000 clones, roughly 80% of them singletons. The sample comprised peripheral blood. These TCRs come from a man in his sixties with acute or convalescent COVID-19.

This chain joins TRBV5-1 and TRBJ2-7, with 10 bases identical to TRBD1. The V and J ends lost 0 bases and 6 bases, in that order; junction bases with no gene match: 6. The CDR3 covers 15 residues. Germline values: CDR1 SGHRS, CDR2 YFSETQ. Here the CDR3 reads CASSLGQGAESEQYF. The CDR3 nucleotides read TGCGCCAGCAGCTTGGGACAGGGGGCAGAGAGCGAGCAGTACTTC.

The chain employs TRBV3-1 (or the pseudogene TRBV3-2) and TRBJ1-4; D remains unclear. This CDR3 comprises 12 residues. The V gene lost 3 bases and the J gene lost 4 bases, with 3 bases spanning the gap. Germline lookup yields CDR1 LGHDT and CDR2 YNNKEL (reference sequence). For the CDR3, the DNA is TGTGCCAGCAGCCACCATAATGAAAAACTGTTTTTT. Its protein product is CASSHHNEKLFF.

This clone has a handful of counts. The chain carries TRBV3-1 (or the pseudogene TRBV3-2) and TRBJ2-7, with TRBD1 matching 8 bases. Looked up from germline, CDR1 is LGHDT and CDR2 is YNNKEL (reference sequence). Trimming at V came to 5 bases and at J to 7 bases, leaving 7 bases not matched to a gene. This CDR3 has 13 amino acids. Here the CDR3 reads CASSSTGAEEQYF. DNA of the CDR3: TGTGCCAGCAGCTCGACAGGGGCGGAAGAGCAGTACTTC.

The V gene is TRBV6-5, the J gene TRBJ1-1, with D possibly being TRBD1 (5 bases). Between the trimmed V and J ends, which lost 6 bases and 2 bases, there was a span of 13 bases. This CDR3 region has 14 residues. Germline V gene data show CDR1 as MNHEY and CDR2 as SVGAGI. This chain's CDR3 is CASRNRWDNTEAFF. DNA for the CDR3: TGTGCCAGCAGAAACAGGTGGGATAACACTGAAGCTTTCTTT.

This clone was recorded only once. This chain joins TRBV5-1 and TRBJ2-3; 9 bases agree with TRBD1. The V segment lost 4 bases and the J segment 1 base; nucleotides outside the gene matches: 4. Germline V CDR1 and CDR2: SGHRS, YFSETQ. The CDR3 is 15 amino acids. CDR3: CASSPDRGRTDTQYF. The CDR3 bases are TGCGCCAGCAGCCCGGACAGGGGCCGCACAGATACGCAGTATTTT.

This chain uses TRBV2 with TRBJ1-1; D gene ambiguous. V was trimmed by 8 bases and J by 2 bases, leaving 15 bases between them. The V gene's germline CDR1 is SNHLY and CDR2 FYNNEI. The CDR3 length is 14 residues. The CDR3 region has the DNA TGTGCCAGCTCCCTGGGCAGGTTTAACACTGAAGCTTTCTTT. Protein: CASSLGRFNTEAFF.

The chain links TRBV5-6 to TRBJ1-1; D is unresolved. This CDR3 has 12 amino acids. V lost 0 bases to trimming and J lost 6 bases, with 6 bases between them. Germline CDR1 reads SGHDT; CDR2 reads YYEEEE. CDR3 DNA sequence: TGTGCCAGCAGCTTGGGGAGCTCTGAAGCTTTCTTT. Protein: CASSLGSSEAFF.

This clone was seen a handful of times. DNA for the CDR3: TGCGCCAGCAGTGAGGGGGGCCAGAACACTGAAGCTTTCTTT. Translated, it gives CASSEGGQNTEAFF. The chain is built from TRBV10-1 and TRBJ1-1, with a weak D call TRBD1 (6 bases). V lost 2 bases to trimming and J lost 1 base, with 8 bases between them. This CDR3 has 14 residues. Germline lookup yields CDR1 WNHNN and CDR2 SYGVQD (reference sequence).

V and J are TRBV5-8 and TRBJ1-1; tentative D call: TRBD1 (6 bases). The V end lost 3 bases, the J end lost 2 bases, and 11 bases lay between the germline ends. This CDR3 is 14 amino acids long. Germline V gene data show CDR1 as SGHTS and CDR2 as YDEGEE. CDR3 sequence: CASSSGHTNTEAFF. The DNA for the CDR3 is TGTGCCAGCAGCTCGGGACATACTAACACTGAAGCTTTCTTT.

The CDR3 region has the DNA TGTGCCAGCAGCTTGGAGACAGGGATACGTCAGCCCCAGCATTTT. Its translation: CASSLETGIRQPQHF. The chain combines TRBV5-8 with TRBJ1-5, with TRBD1 matching over 7 bases. V lost 0 bases, J lost 6 bases, and 6 bases stayed unmatched. The CDR3 is 15 amino acids. The V gene's germline CDR1 is SGHTS and CDR2 YDEGEE.

This chain connects TRBV5-6 to TRBJ1-3, with 7 bases that match TRBD1. The CDR3 contains 18 residues. The germline V gene has CDR1 SGHDT and CDR2 YYEEEE. V lost 4 bases to trimming and J lost 4 bases; unmatched junction nucleotides: 17. The CDR3 here is CASSSLGGRDYPGNTIYF. The CDR3 DNA reads as TGTGCCAGCAGCAGCTTAGGGGGCAGGGATTATCCCGGAAACACCATATATTTT.

This chain connects TRBV12-3 or TRBV12-4 to TRBJ1-5; TRBD1 agrees at 7 bases. J was trimmed by 5 bases and V by 4 bases; bases with no gene match: 2. The CDR3 is 13 residues long. The chain's CDR3 is CASSYTGDQPQHF. CDR3 bases: TGTGCCAGCAGTTATACAGGGGATCAGCCCCAGCATTTT.

The chain joins TRBV5-6 to TRBJ2-1; D may be TRBD2 (5 bases). This CDR3 is built from 15 residues. V dropped 3 bases and J dropped 0 bases, with 10 bases sitting between them. CDR1 SGHDT and CDR2 YYEEEE come from the germline V gene. The CDR3 is CASSSGLPSYNEQFF. CDR3 DNA sequence: TGTGCCAGCAGCTCCGGACTCCCCTCCTACAATGAGCAGTTCTTC.

The J gene is TRBJ1-1, the V gene TRBV9; D uncertain. This CDR3 is built from 13 residues. Germline V CDR1 and CDR2: SGDLS, YYNGEE. With 1 base removed from V and 3 bases from J, the gap between germline ends came to 7 bases. CDR3 amino acids: CASSVYGDTEAFF. The CDR3 DNA is TGTGCCAGCAGCGTATACGGGGACACTGAAGCTTTCTTT.

The chain is built from TRBV7-8 and TRBJ1-4; tentatively, D is TRBD1 (5 bases). The V gene lost 7 bases and the J gene lost 4 bases, with 16 bases spanning the gap. Germline V gives CDR1 SGHVS, CDR2 FQNEAQ. This CDR3 is 15 amino acids long. CDR3 residues: CASTETDRYNEKLFF. The CDR3 nucleotides are TGTGCCAGCACCGAAACTGACAGATATAATGAAAAACTGTTTTTT.

The V gene is TRBV3-1 (or the pseudogene TRBV3-2), the J gene TRBJ1-1; 9 bases are a match to TRBD1. Germline CDR1 and CDR2: LGHDT and YNNKEL (reference sequence). Trimming removed 1 base from V and 6 bases from J; junction bases left unmatched: 21. The CDR3 is made up of 20 amino acids. The DNA of the CDR3 is TGTGCCAGCAGCCAAGCATCCCTAAACTCCCCGGGACAGGGAAGGTCTGAAGCTTTCTTT. Translating it yields CASSQASLNSPGQGRSEAFF.

In its sample, this clone was seen a few times. The genes are TRBV29-1 and TRBJ1-1, with 7 bases fitting TRBD1. The CDR3 runs to 12 residues. V was clipped by 7 bases and J by 4 bases; unmatched bases: 6. Germline CDR1 is SQVTM and CDR2 is ANQGSEA. For the CDR3, the DNA is TGCAGCGCGATACAGGGGTTCACTGAAGCTTTCTTT. It translates to CSAIQGFTEAFF.

V usage is TRBV10-1 and J usage is TRBJ1-3; D uncertain. Germline CDR1 reads WNHNN; CDR2 reads SYGVQD (reference sequence). V lost 2 bases and J lost 1, with 6 bases in between. The CDR3 runs 14 residues. The CDR3 DNA is TGCGCCAGCAGTGAGGGCAGATCTGGAAACACCATATATTTT. Its translation: CASSEGRSGNTIYF.

The chain couples TRBV3-1 (or the pseudogene TRBV3-2) to TRBJ2-7; 12 positions agree with TRBD2. Germline CDR1 and CDR2: LGHDT and YNNKEL (reference sequence). V shed 7 bases, J shed 2 bases, and the junction held 0 bases outside the gene matches. This CDR3 is 13 amino acids long. The CDR3 DNA sequence: TGTGCCAGCACTAGCGGGGGGGCCTACGAGCAGTACTTC. This codes for CASTSGGAYEQYF.

The chain employs TRBV10-3 and TRBJ2-7; 10 nucleotides agree with TRBD1. This CDR3 has 15 residues. V lost 1 base to trimming and J lost 7 bases; unmatched junction nucleotides: 7. Germline V lookup: CDR1 ENHRY, CDR2 SYGVKD. CDR3 nucleotides: TGTGCCATCAGTGAGTTAGTATGGGACAGGGGAGAGCAGTACTTC. Translating it yields CAISELVWDRGEQYF.

V and J are TRBV4-1 and TRBJ1-6; TRBD1 is a possible D gene (6 bases). V lost 0 bases and J 0 bases, leaving 12 bases between the germline ends. From germline, CDR1 is MGHRA and CDR2 YSYEKL. This CDR3 is built from 18 residues. The CDR3 DNA sequence: TGCGCCAGCAGCCAAGATTCCCAGGGGAGCTCCTATAATTCACCCCTCCACTTT. Translation gives CASSQDSQGSSYNSPLHF.

V gene TRBV27 combines with J gene TRBJ1-2; D is uncertain. Germline CDR1 reads MNHEY; CDR2 reads SMNVEV (reference sequence). The CDR3 has 11 residues. V was trimmed by 10 bases and J by 5 bases, leaving 11 bases between them. This chain's CDR3 is CATFSPYGYTF. The CDR3 bases are TGTGCCACTTTTTCCCCTTATGGCTACACCTTC.